This TCR beta chain was sequenced in a study of identical twins. Via MiXCR, TCRdb re-called the 5' RACE reads, giving one row per CDR3 protein. This repertoire shows over 250,000 distinct CDR3 sequences, roughly 10% found once; its top ten account for around 7.1%. The V end was cut by 0 bases, the J end by 9 bases, with 3 bases between. This CDR3 spans 11 amino acids. Germline V gene data show CDR1 as LGHNA and CDR2 as YNFKEQ. This clonotype appeared a few times. These same data were also listed under a study on yellow fever vaccine responses in identical twins. Per that paper: Reportedly, twins showed a vaccine T cell response that looked partly convergent and partly personalized.

Input material: CD8+ T cells sorted from blood. The receptor was isolated from a woman between 18 and 29 years old in good health. The chain is built from TRBV4-2 and TRBJ2-4, with D unresolved. The chain's CDR3 is CASSQDVIQYF. In nucleotides, the CDR3 is TGTGCCAGCAGCCAAGATGTCATTCAGTACTTC.